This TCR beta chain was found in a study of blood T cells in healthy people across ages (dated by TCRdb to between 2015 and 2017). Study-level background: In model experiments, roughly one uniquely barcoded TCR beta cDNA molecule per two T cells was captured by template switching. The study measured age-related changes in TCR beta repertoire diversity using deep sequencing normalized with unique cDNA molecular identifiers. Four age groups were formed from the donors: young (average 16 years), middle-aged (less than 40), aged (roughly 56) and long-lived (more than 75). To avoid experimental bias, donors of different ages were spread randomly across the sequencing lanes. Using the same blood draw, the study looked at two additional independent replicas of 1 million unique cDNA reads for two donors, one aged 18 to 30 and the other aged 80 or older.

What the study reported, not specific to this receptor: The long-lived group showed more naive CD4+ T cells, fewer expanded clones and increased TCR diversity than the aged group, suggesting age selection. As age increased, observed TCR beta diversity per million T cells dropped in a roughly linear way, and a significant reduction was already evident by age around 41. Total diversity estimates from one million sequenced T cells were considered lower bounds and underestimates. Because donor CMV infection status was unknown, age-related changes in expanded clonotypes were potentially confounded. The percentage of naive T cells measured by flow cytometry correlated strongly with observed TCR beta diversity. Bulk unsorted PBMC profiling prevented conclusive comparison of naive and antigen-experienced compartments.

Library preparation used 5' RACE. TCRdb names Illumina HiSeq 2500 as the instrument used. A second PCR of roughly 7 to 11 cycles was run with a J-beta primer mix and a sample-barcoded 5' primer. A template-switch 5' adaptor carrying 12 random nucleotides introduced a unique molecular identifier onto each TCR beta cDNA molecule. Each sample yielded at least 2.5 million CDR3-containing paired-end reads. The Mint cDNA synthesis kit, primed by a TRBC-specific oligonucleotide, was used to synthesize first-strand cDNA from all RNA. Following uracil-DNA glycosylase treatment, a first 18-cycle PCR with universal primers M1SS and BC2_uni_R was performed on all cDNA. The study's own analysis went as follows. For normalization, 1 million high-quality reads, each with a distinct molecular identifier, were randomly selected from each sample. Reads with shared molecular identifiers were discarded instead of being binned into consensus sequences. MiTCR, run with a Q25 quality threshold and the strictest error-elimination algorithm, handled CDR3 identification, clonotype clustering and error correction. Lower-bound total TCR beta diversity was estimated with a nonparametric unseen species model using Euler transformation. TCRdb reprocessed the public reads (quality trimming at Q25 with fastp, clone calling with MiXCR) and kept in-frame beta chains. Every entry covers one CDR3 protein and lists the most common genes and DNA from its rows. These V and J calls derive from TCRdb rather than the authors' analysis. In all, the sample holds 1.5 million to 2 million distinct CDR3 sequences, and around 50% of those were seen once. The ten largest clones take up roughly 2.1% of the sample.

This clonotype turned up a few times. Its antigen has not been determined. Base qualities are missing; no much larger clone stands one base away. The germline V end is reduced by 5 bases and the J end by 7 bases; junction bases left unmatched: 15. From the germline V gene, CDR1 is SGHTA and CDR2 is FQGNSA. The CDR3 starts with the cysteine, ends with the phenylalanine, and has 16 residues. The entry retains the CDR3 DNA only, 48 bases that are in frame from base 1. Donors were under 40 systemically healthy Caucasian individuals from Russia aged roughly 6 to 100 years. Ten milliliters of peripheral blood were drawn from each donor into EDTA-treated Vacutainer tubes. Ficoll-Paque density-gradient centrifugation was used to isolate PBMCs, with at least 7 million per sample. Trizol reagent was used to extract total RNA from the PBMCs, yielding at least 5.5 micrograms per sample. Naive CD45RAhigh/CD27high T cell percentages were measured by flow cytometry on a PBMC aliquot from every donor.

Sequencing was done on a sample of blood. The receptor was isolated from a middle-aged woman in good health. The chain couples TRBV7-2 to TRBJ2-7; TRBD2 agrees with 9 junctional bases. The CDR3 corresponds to CASSQPLAGSYNEQYF. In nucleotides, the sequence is TGTGCCAGCAGCCAACCCCTAGCGGGAAGCTACAATGAGCAGTACTTC.